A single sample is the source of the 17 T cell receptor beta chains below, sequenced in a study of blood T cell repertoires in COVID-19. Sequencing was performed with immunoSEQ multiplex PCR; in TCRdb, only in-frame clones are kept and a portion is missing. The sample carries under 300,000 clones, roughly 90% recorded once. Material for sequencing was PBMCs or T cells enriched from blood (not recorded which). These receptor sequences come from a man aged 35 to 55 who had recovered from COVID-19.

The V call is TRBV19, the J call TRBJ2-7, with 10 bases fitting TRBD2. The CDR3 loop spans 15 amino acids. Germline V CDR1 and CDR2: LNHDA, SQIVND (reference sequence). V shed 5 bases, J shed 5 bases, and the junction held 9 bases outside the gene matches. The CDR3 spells CASSVFLAGAHEQYF. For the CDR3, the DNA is TGTGCCAGTAGTGTCTTCCTAGCGGGAGCTCACGAGCAGTACTTC.

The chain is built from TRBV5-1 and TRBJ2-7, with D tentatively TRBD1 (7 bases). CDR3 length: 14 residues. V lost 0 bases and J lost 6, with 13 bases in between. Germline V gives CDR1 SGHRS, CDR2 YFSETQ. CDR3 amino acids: CASSLGQGGREQYF. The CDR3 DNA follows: TGCGCCAGCAGCTTGGGTCAGGGGGGCCGCGAGCAGTACTTC.

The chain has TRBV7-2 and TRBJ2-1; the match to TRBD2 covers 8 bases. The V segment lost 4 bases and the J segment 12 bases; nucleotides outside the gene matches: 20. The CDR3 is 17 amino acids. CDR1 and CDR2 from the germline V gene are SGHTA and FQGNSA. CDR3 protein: CASSSSRWTSPAPRQFF. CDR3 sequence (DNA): TGTGCCAGCAGCTCAAGCCGCTGGACTAGCCCAGCCCCAAGGCAGTTCTTC.

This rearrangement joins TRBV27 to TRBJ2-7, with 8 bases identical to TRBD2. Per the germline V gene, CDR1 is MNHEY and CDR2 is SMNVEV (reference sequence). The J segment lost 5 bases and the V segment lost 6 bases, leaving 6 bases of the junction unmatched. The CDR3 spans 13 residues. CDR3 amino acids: CASRASGSNEQYF. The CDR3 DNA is TGTGCCAGCAGGGCAAGCGGGAGTAACGAGCAGTACTTC.

CDR3 sequence (DNA): TGTGCCAGCACCCAGGTCCAGCGGGACTCCTACGAGCAGTACTTC. Translating gives CASTQVQRDSYEQYF. The chain has TRBV11-2 and TRBJ2-7, with 7 positions matching TRBD2. The junction had 9 bases not matched to a gene; V was cut back by 7 bases and J by 0 bases. Germline V gives CDR1 SGHAT, CDR2 FQNNGV. CDR3 size: 15 residues.

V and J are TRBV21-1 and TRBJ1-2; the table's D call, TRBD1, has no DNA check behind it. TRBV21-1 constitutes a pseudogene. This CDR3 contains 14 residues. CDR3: CASSILGQSYGYTF. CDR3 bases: TGTGCCAGCAGCATTCTGGGACAATCTTATGGCTACACCTTC.

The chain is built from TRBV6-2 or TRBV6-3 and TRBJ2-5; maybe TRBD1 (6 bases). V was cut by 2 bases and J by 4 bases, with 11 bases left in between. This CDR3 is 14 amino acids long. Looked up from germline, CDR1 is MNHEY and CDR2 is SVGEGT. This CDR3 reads CASSYPWDTETQYF. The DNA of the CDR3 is TGTGCCAGCAGTTACCCGTGGGACACAGAGACCCAGTACTTC.

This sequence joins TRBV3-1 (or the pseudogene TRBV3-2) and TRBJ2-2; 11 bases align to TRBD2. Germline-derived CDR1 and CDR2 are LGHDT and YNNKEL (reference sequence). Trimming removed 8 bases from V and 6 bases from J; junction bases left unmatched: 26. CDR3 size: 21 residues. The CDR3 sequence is CASPIKLVFVAGGPDPGELFF. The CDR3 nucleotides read TGTGCCAGCCCAATCAAGTTAGTTTTTGTAGCGGGAGGGCCAGATCCCGGGGAGCTGTTTTTT.

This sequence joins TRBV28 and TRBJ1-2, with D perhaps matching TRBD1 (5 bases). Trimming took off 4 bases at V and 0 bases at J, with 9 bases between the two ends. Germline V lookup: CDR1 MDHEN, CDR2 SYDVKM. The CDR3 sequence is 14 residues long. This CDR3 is CASSSGHPNYGYTF. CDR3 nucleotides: TGTGCCAGCAGTTCCGGACACCCTAACTATGGCTACACCTTC.

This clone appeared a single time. CDR3 DNA sequence: TGCAGCGTTGCCGGGGAAACCGCAACTTTGTCCTACGAGCAGTACTTC. Protein product: CSVAGETATLSYEQYF. This sequence joins TRBV29-1 and TRBJ2-7; D is possibly TRBD2 (5 bases). Trimming left V 4 bases short and J 1 base short, with 20 bases between. The CDR3 contains 16 residues. Looked up from germline, CDR1 is SQVTM and CDR2 is ANQGSEA.

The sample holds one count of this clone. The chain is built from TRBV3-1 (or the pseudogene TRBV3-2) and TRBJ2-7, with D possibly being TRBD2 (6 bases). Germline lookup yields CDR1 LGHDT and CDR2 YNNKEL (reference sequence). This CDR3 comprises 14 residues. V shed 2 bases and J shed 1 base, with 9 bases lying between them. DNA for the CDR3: TGTGCCAGCAGCCAAAGCAGCGGGTCCTACGAGCAGTACTTC. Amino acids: CASSQSSGSYEQYF.

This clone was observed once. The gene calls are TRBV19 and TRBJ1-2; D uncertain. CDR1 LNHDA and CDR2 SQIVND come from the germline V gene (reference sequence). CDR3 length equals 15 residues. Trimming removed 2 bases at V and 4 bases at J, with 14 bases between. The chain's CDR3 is CASSIPGTTRYGYTF. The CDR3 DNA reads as TGTGCCAGTAGTATACCTGGCACCACCCGCTATGGCTACACCTTC.

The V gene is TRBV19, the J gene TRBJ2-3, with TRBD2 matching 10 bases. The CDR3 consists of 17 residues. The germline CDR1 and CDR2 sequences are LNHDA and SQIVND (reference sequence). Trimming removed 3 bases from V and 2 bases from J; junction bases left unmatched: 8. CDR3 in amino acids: CASSIGLAVGYTDTQYF. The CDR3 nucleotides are TGTGCCAGTAGTATTGGACTAGCGGTTGGATACACAGATACGCAGTATTTT.

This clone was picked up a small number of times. CDR3 residues: CASSRGQGDTGELFF. CDR3 sequence (DNA): TGTGCCAGCAGCCGGGGACAGGGGGACACCGGGGAGCTGTTTTTT. This rearrangement joins TRBV5-4 to TRBJ2-2; the match to TRBD1 covers 11 bases. The J segment lost 3 bases and the V segment lost 4 bases, leaving 2 bases of the junction unmatched. The CDR3 is 15 residues long. CDR1 is SGHNT and CDR2 is YYREEE in the germline V gene (reference sequence).

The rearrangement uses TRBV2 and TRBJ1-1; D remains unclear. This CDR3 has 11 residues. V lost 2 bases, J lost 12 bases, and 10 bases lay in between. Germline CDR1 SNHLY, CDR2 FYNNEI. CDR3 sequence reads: CASSEYEQPFF. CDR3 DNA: TGTGCCAGCAGTGAATACGAACAGCCTTTCTTT.

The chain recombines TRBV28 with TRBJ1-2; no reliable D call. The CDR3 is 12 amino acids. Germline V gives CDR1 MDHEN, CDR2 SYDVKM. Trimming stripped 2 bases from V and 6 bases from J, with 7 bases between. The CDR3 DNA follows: TGTGCCAGCAGTTTAGGAGGCGATGGCTACACCTTC. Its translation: CASSLGGDGYTF.

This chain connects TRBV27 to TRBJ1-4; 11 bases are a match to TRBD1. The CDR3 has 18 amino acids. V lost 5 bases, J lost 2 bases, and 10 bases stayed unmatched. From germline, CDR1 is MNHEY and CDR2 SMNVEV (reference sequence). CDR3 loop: CASSPSRTGGRTNEKLFF. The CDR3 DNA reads TGTGCCAGCAGTCCAAGTCGGACAGGGGGCAGGACTAATGAAAAACTGTTTTTT.